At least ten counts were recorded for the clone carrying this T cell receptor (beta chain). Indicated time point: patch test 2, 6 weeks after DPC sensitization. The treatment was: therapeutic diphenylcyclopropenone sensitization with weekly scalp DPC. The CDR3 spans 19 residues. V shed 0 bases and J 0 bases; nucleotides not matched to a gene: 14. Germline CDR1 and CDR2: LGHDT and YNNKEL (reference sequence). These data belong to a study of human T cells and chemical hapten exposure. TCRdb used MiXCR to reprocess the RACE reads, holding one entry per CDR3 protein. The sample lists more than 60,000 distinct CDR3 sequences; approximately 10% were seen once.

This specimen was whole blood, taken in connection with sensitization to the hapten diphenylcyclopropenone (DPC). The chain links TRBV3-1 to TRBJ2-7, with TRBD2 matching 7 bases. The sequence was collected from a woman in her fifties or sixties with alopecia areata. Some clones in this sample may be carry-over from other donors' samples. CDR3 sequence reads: CASSQERGVAGPGSYEQYF. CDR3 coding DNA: TGTGCCAGCAGCCAAGAACGGGGGGTAGCGGGTCCGGGCTCCTACGAGCAGTACTTC.